One sample yielded the 5 T cell receptor beta chains listed below, sequenced in a study of T cell responses to AZD1222 COVID-19 vaccine. Some clones are missing from TCRdb's copy, which holds only in-frame ones; the method was immunoSEQ multiplex PCR. The profile shows 100,000 or so clones, about 90% of them singletons. Sequenced here: peripheral blood, sampled on day 0 of AZD1222 vaccination. The receptors originated from an adult in good health.

In this sample, this clone turned up a few times. The chain has TRBV2 and TRBJ2-5; tentative D call: TRBD2 (5 bases). V lost 5 bases to trimming and J lost 4 bases, with 11 bases between them. The CDR3 covers 13 residues. Germline V CDR1 and CDR2: SNHLY, FYNNEI. DNA of the CDR3: TGTGCCAGCAGTTCAGGCCGGGGAGAGACCCAGTACTTC. It specifies CASSSGRGETQYF. Combining the CDR3 with reference TRBV2 and TRBJ2-5 gives the whole variable domain EPEVTQTPSHQVTQMGQEVILRCVPISNHLYFYWYRQILGQKVEFLVSFYNNEISEKSEIFDDQFSVERPDGSNFTLKIRSTKLEDSAMYFCASSSGRGETQYFGPGTRLLVL.

This chain links TRBV7-6 with TRBJ2-3; D gene uncertain. V lost 5 bases, J lost 5 bases, and 14 bases lay in between. The CDR3 loop spans 14 amino acids. Looked up from germline, CDR1 is SGHVS and CDR2 is FNYEAQ. Written as DNA, the CDR3 is TGTGCCAGCAGCCGCTGGAACGAAAGAGATACGCAGTATTTT. This translates into CASSRWNERDTQYF.

The V call is TRBV2, the J call TRBJ1-2; D call uncertain. V was clipped by 2 bases and J by 5 bases, with 9 bases between them. CDR1 and CDR2 from the germline V gene are SNHLY and FYNNEI. The CDR3 loop spans 13 amino acids. The CDR3 region is CASSESTDYGYTF. Here the CDR3 DNA reads TGTGCCAGCAGTGAATCCACGGATTATGGCTACACCTTC.

The rearrangement links TRBV5-4 to TRBJ1-3; 8 bases fit TRBD1. There are 15 residues in the CDR3. The germline CDR1 and CDR2 sequences are SGHNT and YYREEE (reference sequence). The V segment lost 1 base and the J segment 8 bases; nucleotides outside the gene matches: 8. The CDR3 sequence: CASSLLGGQGDTIYF. The CDR3 nucleotides read TGTGCCAGCAGCTTGTTAGGAGGACAGGGCGACACCATATATTTT.

The chain carries TRBV24-1 and TRBJ1-2; D uncertain. From germline, CDR1 is KGHDR and CDR2 SFDVKD. The CDR3 consists of 13 residues. This chain's CDR3 is CASRPSAHYGYTF. CDR3 in DNA: TGTGCTAGCCGCCCTAGCGCCCACTATGGCTACACCTTC.